Each of the 29 T cell receptor beta chains below was sequenced from the same sample in a study of post-analysis software for immune sequencing data. General study points: Four to six TRBV segments (TRBV5-6, TRBV5-1 and TRBV20-1 among them) occurred more frequently in patients than in controls.

cDNA libraries of TCR beta carried unique molecular identifiers. TCRdb called the PCR reads again in MiXCR, with one record for every CDR3 protein. The sample lists roughly 600,000 distinct CDR3 sequences, 44% occurring once. The antigens these receptors bind are not known. Input material: blood. Every receptor here comes from a girl between 5 and 17 years old with multiple sclerosis.

The chain recombines TRBV12-3 or TRBV12-4 with TRBJ2-3, with 7 bases aligning to TRBD2. This CDR3 has 13 amino acids. The V and J ends lost 10 bases and 6 bases, in that order; junction bases with no gene match: 10. The DNA for the CDR3 is TGTGCCACCCAGGGCGGGAGAGCGGATACGCAGTATTTT. This gives the protein CATQGGRADTQYF.

This clonotype came up a few times. V and J are TRBV29-1 and TRBJ2-4, with unresolved D. V was cut by 1 base and J by 4 bases, with 14 bases left in between. This CDR3 spans 15 amino acids. CDR1 and CDR2 from the germline V gene are SQVTM and ANQGSEA. CDR3 coding DNA: TGCAGCGTTGAAGGTAGTCGGCCATTTAAAAACATTCAGTACTTC. It encodes CSVEGSRPFKNIQYF.

This chain uses TRBV12-3 or TRBV12-4 with TRBJ2-1, with 8 bases matching TRBD2. This CDR3 contains 15 residues. V was clipped by 6 bases and J by 7 bases; unmatched bases: 11. CDR3 in DNA: TGTGCCAGCAGGTTCCAAGCGGGAGAAAGAAATGAGCAGTTCTTC. It is translated as CASRFQAGERNEQFF.

To note about this clonotype: At one end, the junction sequence differs from germline, possibly due to a read error. This chain joins TRBV6-6 and TRBJ2-1; TRBD1 matches at 11 bases. This CDR3 has 17 residues. CDR1 is MNHNY and CDR2 is SVGAGI in the germline V gene (reference sequence). CDR3 region: CTSSPHAPGQGVVEQFF. Here the CDR3 DNA reads TGTACCAGCAGCCCACATGCCCCGGGACAGGGGGTTGTTGAGCAGTTCTTC.

This clonotype has at least ten counts. V usage is TRBV9 and J usage is TRBJ2-6; no definite D call. V lost 2 bases to trimming and J lost 0 bases, with 18 bases between them. Germline CDR1 reads SGDLS; CDR2 reads YYNGEE. This CDR3 comprises 19 residues. CDR3 sequence (DNA): TGTGCCAGCAGCGTGACGGACGCGTGGTTCAGCTCTGGGGCCAACGTCCTGACTTTC. This translates into CASSVTDAWFSSGANVLTF.

This sequence joins TRBV7-2 and TRBJ2-7, with D possibly being TRBD1 (6 bases). The CDR3 is 14 amino acids. The V gene's germline CDR1 is SGHTA and CDR2 FQGNSA. V lost 6 bases, J lost 2 bases, and 14 bases lay in between. The DNA of the CDR3 is TGTGCCAGCAGTTCCCGGGACACGACCTACGAGCAGTACTTC. This sequence encodes CASSSRDTTYEQYF.

The table lists this clonotype with a count of one. V is TRBV12-3 or TRBV12-4 and J is TRBJ1-2, with 7 bases identical to TRBD1. The CDR3 has 13 amino acids. V dropped 5 bases and J dropped 8; count of bases not matched to a gene: 8. The CDR3 bases are TGTGCCAGCAGTGCAGAAGACAGGGTCGGCTACACCTTC. It yields the protein CASSAEDRVGYTF.

In this sample, this clonotype turned up a few times. The CDR3 coding sequence is TGCAGCGCTAAACCGGTAGAGACAGGGGCCGAGCAGTACTTC. Protein product: CSAKPVETGAEQYF. The chain employs TRBV29-1 and TRBJ2-7; 8 nucleotides agree with TRBD1. CDR1 is SQVTM and CDR2 is ANQGSEA in the germline V gene. V was pared by 7 bases and J by 6 bases, with 14 bases of the junction left unmatched. The CDR3 extends over 14 amino acids.

The CDR3 sequence is CASSSPLAGHLPTYNEQFF. In DNA, the CDR3 is TGTGCCAGCAGCTCCCCCCTAGCGGGGCACCTTCCTACCTACAATGAGCAGTTCTTC. This chain links TRBV7-8 with TRBJ2-1; 9 bases line up with TRBD2. The ends lost 4 bases at V and 2 bases at J; junction bases unmatched: 15. The CDR3 contains 19 residues. Germline V gene lookup returns CDR1 SGHVS and CDR2 FQNEAQ. The full variable domain, its missing parts supplied by reference TRBV7-8 and TRBJ2-1, is GAGVSQSPRYKVAKRGQDVALRCDPISGHVSLFWYQQALGQGPEFLTYFQNEAQLDKSGLPSDRFFAERPEGSVSTLKIQRTQQEDSAVYLCASSSPLAGHLPTYNEQFFGPGTRLTVL.

V and J are TRBV4-1 and TRBJ2-1, with 14 bases aligning to TRBD2. V shed 2 bases, J shed 2 bases, and the junction held 2 bases outside the gene matches. There are 17 residues in the CDR3. Germline values: CDR1 MGHRA, CDR2 YSYEKL. For the CDR3, the DNA is TGCGCCAGCAGCCAAACGACTAGCGGGGGGGCCTACAATGAGCAGTTCTTC. Its translation: CASSQTTSGGAYNEQFF.

The chain has TRBV12-3 or TRBV12-4 and TRBJ2-6, with a possible D match to TRBD1 (5 bases). This CDR3 comprises 16 residues. The ends were cut back, 0 bases at V and 2 bases at J, with 8 bases in the middle. In DNA form, the CDR3 reads TGTGCCAGCAGTTTAGCAGGGGTTGCTGGGGCCAACGTCCTGACTTTC. It specifies CASSLAGVAGANVLTF.

There are a few counts of this clonotype. This chain uses TRBV5-1 with TRBJ2-1; tentative D call: TRBD1 (5 bases). The V and J ends lost 0 bases and 1 base respectively, with 8 bases between them. The CDR3 totals 15 residues. CDR1 and CDR2 from the germline V gene are SGHRS and YFSETQ. CDR3 in amino acids: CASSLGQNSYNEQFF. The DNA for the CDR3 is TGCGCCAGCAGCTTGGGACAGAATTCCTACAATGAGCAGTTCTTC.

This clonotype was seen more than once but under ten times. The chain joins TRBV12-3 or TRBV12-4 to TRBJ2-1; D is possibly TRBD1 or TRBD2 (5 bases each). Trimming shortened V by 8 bases and J by 6 bases, and 17 bases separated the two germline ends. There are 14 residues in the CDR3. CDR3 nucleotides: TGTGCCAGCCACCCGGGGCAGGGTATCAATGAGCAGTTCTTC. This translates into CASHPGQGINEQFF.

For this clonotype: One end of the junction varies from germline; a read error may be responsible. V and J are TRBV12-3 or TRBV12-4 and TRBJ2-1; 11 bases align to TRBD2. There are 15 residues in the CDR3. CDR3: CASSKGLAVYDEQFF. Here the CDR3 DNA reads TGTGCCAGCAGCAAGGGACTAGCGGTCTACGATGAGCAGTTCTTC.

This clonotype occurred a few times. The chain recombines TRBV20-1 with TRBJ1-2; TRBD1 agrees at 9 bases. The CDR3 runs 14 residues. The V gene's germline CDR1 is DFQATT and CDR2 SNEGSKA (reference sequence). The V and J ends lost 3 bases and 5 bases, in that order; junction bases with no gene match: 7. In nucleotides, the CDR3 is TGCAGTGCTAGGGGAAGGACAGGGGCTTATGGCTACACCTTC. Protein product: CSARGRTGAYGYTF.

The V call is TRBV7-2, the J call TRBJ2-3; D is ambiguous. The germline gives CDR1 SGHTA, CDR2 FQGNSA. The CDR3 has 15 amino acids. With 3 bases removed from V and 4 bases from J, the gap between germline ends came to 14 bases. The CDR3 region is CASSLTLIEADTQYF. CDR3 coding DNA: TGTGCCAGCAGCTTGACACTCATCGAGGCAGATACGCAGTATTTT. The variable domain in full, with the rest retrieved from reference TRBV7-2 and TRBJ2-3, is GAGVSQSPSNKVTEKGKDVELRCDPISGHTALYWYRQSLGQGLEFLIYFQGNSAPDKSGLPSDRFSAERTGGSVSTLTIQRTQQEDSAVYLCASSLTLIEADTQYFGPGTRLTVL.

The chain recombines TRBV25-1 with TRBJ1-4; D is undetermined. The V gene's germline CDR1 is MGHDK and CDR2 SYGVNS. V gave up 4 bases and J gave up 5 bases, with 14 bases separating them. The CDR3 totals 15 residues. Written as DNA, the CDR3 is TGTGCCAGCAGTGCCCTGGGAAGGCCCAATGAAAAACTGTTTTTT. Translation: CASSALGRPNEKLFF.

The chain carries TRBV28 and TRBJ2-1; D is tentatively TRBD1 or TRBD2 (5 bases each). With 4 bases removed from V and 8 bases from J, the gap between germline ends came to 15 bases. Germline V gene sequence: CDR1 MDHEN, CDR2 SYDVKM. The CDR3 has 14 residues. The CDR3 here is CASSSRDLPHEQFF. The CDR3 DNA is TGTGCCAGCAGTTCCCGGGACCTCCCACATGAGCAGTTCTTC. Supplemented by reference TRBV28 and TRBJ2-1, the full variable domain reads DVKVTQSSRYLVKRTGEKVFLECVQDMDHENMFWYRQDPGLGLRLIYFSYDVKMKEKGDIPEGYSVSREKKERFSLILESASTNQTSMYLCASSSRDLPHEQFFGPGTRLTVL.

Comments on this clonotype: One end of the junction fails to match germline, which may point to a read error. This sequence joins TRBV5-1 and TRBJ2-3; D assignment may be TRBD1 or TRBD2 (5 bases each). The CDR3 sequence is 15 residues long. In germline, CDR1 is SGHRS, CDR2 YFSETQ. CDR3 residues: CAGSPGPAFTDTQYF. The DNA of the CDR3 is TGCGCCGGCAGTCCGGGGCCTGCCTTTACAGATACGCAGTATTTT.

The V call is TRBV7-6, the J call TRBJ2-7; 8 bases are a match to TRBD2. The CDR3 spans 18 residues. J lost 4 bases, V lost 1 base, and 15 bases had no gene match. Germline lookup yields CDR1 SGHVS and CDR2 FNYEAQ. CDR3 loop: CASSLVPVTSEKVYEQYF. DNA of the CDR3: TGTGCCAGCAGCTTAGTCCCCGTGACTAGCGAGAAGGTTTACGAGCAGTACTTC.

This clonotype was detected a few times. The V call is TRBV29-1, the J call TRBJ2-1; 7 nucleotides line up with TRBD1. The germline V gene has CDR1 SQVTM and CDR2 ANQGSEA. The junction had 2 bases not matched to a gene; V was cut back by 0 bases and J by 6 bases. This CDR3 comprises 13 residues. CDR3 region: CSVEDRGSNEQFF. DNA for the CDR3: TGCAGCGTTGAAGACAGGGGGAGCAATGAGCAGTTCTTC.

This clonotype was detected a few times. V and J are TRBV20-1 and TRBJ2-3; D possibly corresponds to TRBD1 (6 bases). CDR1 is DFQATT and CDR2 is SNEGSKA in the germline V gene (reference sequence). The CDR3 extends over 13 amino acids. CDR3 DNA: TGCAGCCCATCTAGGGGGAGCACAGATACGCAGTATTTT. Amino acid sequence: CSPSRGSTDTQYF.

The rearrangement uses TRBV11-2 and TRBJ2-7, with TRBD1 matching over 8 bases. From germline, CDR1 is SGHAT and CDR2 FQNNGV. J was trimmed by 12 bases and V by 0 bases; bases with no gene match: 4. The CDR3 runs 12 residues. The CDR3 DNA sequence: TGTGCCAGCAGCTTAGAGGCCGGGACAGGGTACTTC. It is translated as CASSLEAGTGYF.

This sequence joins TRBV6-5 and TRBJ2-7; D is perhaps TRBD2 (5 bases). V was clipped by 0 bases and J by 3 bases, with 9 bases between them. This CDR3 comprises 14 residues. Germline lookup yields CDR1 MNHEY and CDR2 SVGAGI. The CDR3 region is CASSYSILVYEQYF. The CDR3 DNA reads TGTGCCAGCAGTTACTCGATACTAGTCTACGAGCAGTACTTC.

The V call is TRBV7-2, the J call TRBJ2-5, with 12 positions matching TRBD2. The end of the DNA fits TRBJ2-7 better, so the J call may be wrong. CDR3 size: 16 residues. Germline CDR1 SGHTA, CDR2 FQGNSA. The CDR3 DNA sequence: TGTGCCAGCAGCTCCCCCTGGACTAGCGGGGCCTACGAGCAGTACTTC. This translates into CASSSPWTSGAYEQYF.

This chain uses TRBV5-1 with TRBJ2-1; 8 bases fit TRBD2. CDR3 size: 16 residues. The V and J ends lost 4 bases and 10 bases, in that order; junction bases with no gene match: 16. CDR1 is SGHRS and CDR2 is YFSETQ in the germline V gene. CDR3 amino acids: CASSPGTRAREVEQFF. DNA of the CDR3: TGCGCCAGCAGCCCAGGGACTAGGGCCCGTGAGGTAGAGCAGTTCTTC. The full variable domain, with the rest looked up from reference TRBV5-1 and TRBJ2-1, is KAGVTQTPRYLIKTRGQQVTLSCSPISGHRSVSWYQQTPGQGLQFLFEYFSETQRNKGNFPGRFSGRQFSNSRSEMNVSTLELGDSALYLCASSPGTRAREVEQFFGPGTRLTVL.

This chain uses TRBV3-1 with TRBJ2-3; the match to TRBD2 covers 13 bases. From germline, CDR1 is LGHDT and CDR2 YNNKEL (reference sequence). There are 17 residues in the CDR3. Trimming at V came to 3 bases and at J to 4 bases, leaving 7 bases not matched to a gene. CDR3 amino acids: CASSHGTSGVGADTQYF. The DNA of the CDR3 is TGTGCCAGCAGCCACGGGACTAGCGGGGTCGGAGCAGATACGCAGTATTTT.

The chain uses TRBV6-2 or TRBV6-3 and TRBJ2-7, with D perhaps matching TRBD2 (6 bases). Trimming cost V 2 bases and J 1 base, with 9 bases left between them. Germline V gene lookup returns CDR1 MNHEY and CDR2 SVGEGT. This CDR3 has 14 residues. The CDR3 protein is CASSYAGLSYEQYF. The CDR3 DNA is TGTGCCAGCAGTTACGCGGGATTGTCCTACGAGCAGTACTTC.

Points on this clonotype: One end of the junction varies from germline; a read error may be responsible. V and J are TRBV6-5 and TRBJ2-7; D is possibly TRBD2 (7 bases). Germline loops: CDR1 MNHEY, CDR2 SVGAGI. CDR3 length: 14 residues. This chain's CDR3 is CASSYRGGTYGQYF. CDR3 in DNA: TGTGCCAGCAGTTATAGGGGGGGTACCTACGGGCAGTACTTC.